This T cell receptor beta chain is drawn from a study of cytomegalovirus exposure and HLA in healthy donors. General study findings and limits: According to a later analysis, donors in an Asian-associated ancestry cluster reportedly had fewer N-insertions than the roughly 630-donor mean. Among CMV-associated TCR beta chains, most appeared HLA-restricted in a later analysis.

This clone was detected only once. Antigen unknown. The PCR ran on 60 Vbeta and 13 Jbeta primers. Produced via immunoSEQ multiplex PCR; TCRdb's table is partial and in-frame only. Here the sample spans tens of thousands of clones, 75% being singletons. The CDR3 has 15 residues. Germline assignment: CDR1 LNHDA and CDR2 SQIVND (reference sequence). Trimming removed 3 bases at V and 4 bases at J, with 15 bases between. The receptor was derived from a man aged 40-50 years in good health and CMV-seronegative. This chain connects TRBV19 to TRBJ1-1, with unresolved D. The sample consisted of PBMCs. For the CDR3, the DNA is TGTGCCAGTAGTATCGCACTAGTGGTGAGCACTGAAGCTTTCTTT. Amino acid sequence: CASSIALVVSTEAFF. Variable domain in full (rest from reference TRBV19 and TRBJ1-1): DGGITQSPKYLFRKEGQNVTLSCEQNLNHDAMYWYRQDPGQGLRLIYYSQIVNDFQKGDIAEGYSVSREKKESFPLTVTSAQKNPTAFYLCASSIALVVSTEAFFGQGTRLTVV.